The text below deals with one TCR beta chain. Its matching antigen is unknown. The source of the sample is a study of cytomegalovirus exposure and HLA in healthy donors. Study conclusions and caveats: A few of the chains that were CMV-associated were confirmed in vitro to be specific for CMV antigens. In a later analysis, first-cohort TCR clusters were found to tend to co-occur in the 120 validation repertoires. Some TCR beta chains (over 150 of them) were listed as cytomegalovirus-associated.

TCRdb keeps only in-frame clones here, not all; method: immunoSEQ multiplex PCR. Among under 65,000 clones listed, 90% to 95% were seen once. Germline-derived CDR1 and CDR2 are SGHTA and FQGTGA. V was trimmed by 2 bases and J by 0 bases, leaving 11 bases between them. This CDR3 is built from 16 residues. This clonotype was sampled from a woman under 30 in good health and CMV-seropositive. The rearrangement joins TRBV7-3 to TRBJ2-1, with TRBD2 as a possible D gene (6 bases). The sequenced material came from PBMCs. CDR3 nucleotide sequence: TGTGCCAGCAGCTTATCGGCGGGAAACTCCTACAATGAGCAGTTCTTC. The encoded protein is CASSLSAGNSYNEQFF.